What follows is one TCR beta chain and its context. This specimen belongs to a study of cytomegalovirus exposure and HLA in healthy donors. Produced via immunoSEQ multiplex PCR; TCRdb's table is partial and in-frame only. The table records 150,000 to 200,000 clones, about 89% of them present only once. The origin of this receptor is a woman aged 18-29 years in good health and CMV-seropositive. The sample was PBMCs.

This CDR3 is CASSIAGNEQFF. CDR3 in DNA: TGTGCCAGTAGTATAGCAGGGAATGAGCAGTTCTTC. The J gene is TRBJ2-1, the V gene TRBV19; tentatively, D is TRBD1 (5 bases). V was pared by 1 base and J by 7 bases, with 5 bases between. The CDR3 contains 12 residues. Germline CDR1 LNHDA, CDR2 SQIVND (reference sequence).